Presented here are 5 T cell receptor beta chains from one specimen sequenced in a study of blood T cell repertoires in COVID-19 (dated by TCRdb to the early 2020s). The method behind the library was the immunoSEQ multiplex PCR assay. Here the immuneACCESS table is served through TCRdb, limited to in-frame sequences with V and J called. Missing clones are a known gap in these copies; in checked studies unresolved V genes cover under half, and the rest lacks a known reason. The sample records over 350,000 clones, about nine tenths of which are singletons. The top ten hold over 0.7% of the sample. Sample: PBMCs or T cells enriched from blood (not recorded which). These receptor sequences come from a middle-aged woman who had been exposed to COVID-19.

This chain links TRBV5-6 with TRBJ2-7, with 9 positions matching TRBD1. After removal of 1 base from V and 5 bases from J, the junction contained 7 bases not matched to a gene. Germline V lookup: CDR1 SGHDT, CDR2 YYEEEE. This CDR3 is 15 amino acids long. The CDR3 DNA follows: TGTGCCAGCAGCTTGAGTGGGACAGGGCAAGACGAGCAGTACTTC. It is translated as CASSLSGTGQDEQYF.

CDR3 protein: CASSLGDFRGYTF. CDR3 nucleotide sequence: TGTGCCAGCAGTCTAGGGGACTTCCGAGGCTACACCTTC. V and J are TRBV12-3 or TRBV12-4 and TRBJ1-2; D might be TRBD1 (5 bases). V lost 5 bases to trimming and J lost 8 bases, with 15 bases between them. There are 13 residues in the CDR3.

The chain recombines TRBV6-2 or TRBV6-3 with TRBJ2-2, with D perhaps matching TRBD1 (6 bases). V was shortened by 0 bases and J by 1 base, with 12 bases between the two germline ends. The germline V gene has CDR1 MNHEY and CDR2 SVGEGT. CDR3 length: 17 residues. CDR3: CASSYSSLQGNTGELFF. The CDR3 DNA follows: TGTGCCAGCAGTTACTCGAGTTTACAGGGGAACACCGGGGAGCTGTTTTTT.

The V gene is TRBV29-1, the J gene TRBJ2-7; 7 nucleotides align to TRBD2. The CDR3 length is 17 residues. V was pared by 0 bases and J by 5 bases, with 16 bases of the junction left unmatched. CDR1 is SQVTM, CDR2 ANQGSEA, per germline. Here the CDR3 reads CSVEEGGSNRKLHEQYF. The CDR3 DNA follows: TGCAGCGTTGAAGAGGGAGGGTCGAACAGGAAACTCCACGAGCAGTACTTC.

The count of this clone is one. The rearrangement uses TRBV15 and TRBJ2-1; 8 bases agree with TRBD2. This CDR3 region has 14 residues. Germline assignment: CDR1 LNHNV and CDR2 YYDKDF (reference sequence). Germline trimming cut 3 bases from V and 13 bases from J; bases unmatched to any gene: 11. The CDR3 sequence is CATSRGDGGGFQFF. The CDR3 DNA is TGTGCCACCAGCAGGGGGGATGGCGGGGGGTTCCAGTTCTTC.